This TCR beta chain was observed in a study of blood T cell repertoires in COVID-19. Study as a whole: Spain, Italy and the United States supplied samples that represented acute and convalescent COVID-19.

Original methodology: Amplifying reference gene primers gave estimates of nucleated cell counts. Here immunoSEQ multiplex PCR was the method, and the copy in TCRdb shows in-frame clones only, minus some. V, J and clone size are those of that table, while D and trimming were read from the DNA. The table includes about 64,000 clones, around 86% detected once. Trimming left V 4 bases short and J 4 bases short, with 10 bases between. The CDR3 runs 14 residues. Germline CDR1 is KGHDR and CDR2 is SFDVKD. The TCR was taken from a man aged 35 to 55 with acute or convalescent COVID-19. What was sequenced was peripheral blood. The chain employs TRBV24-1 and TRBJ2-1, with D unresolved. CDR3 sequence reads: CATSDNIRYNEQFF. The DNA for the CDR3 is TGTGCCACCAGTGACAATATTAGATACAATGAGCAGTTCTTC.